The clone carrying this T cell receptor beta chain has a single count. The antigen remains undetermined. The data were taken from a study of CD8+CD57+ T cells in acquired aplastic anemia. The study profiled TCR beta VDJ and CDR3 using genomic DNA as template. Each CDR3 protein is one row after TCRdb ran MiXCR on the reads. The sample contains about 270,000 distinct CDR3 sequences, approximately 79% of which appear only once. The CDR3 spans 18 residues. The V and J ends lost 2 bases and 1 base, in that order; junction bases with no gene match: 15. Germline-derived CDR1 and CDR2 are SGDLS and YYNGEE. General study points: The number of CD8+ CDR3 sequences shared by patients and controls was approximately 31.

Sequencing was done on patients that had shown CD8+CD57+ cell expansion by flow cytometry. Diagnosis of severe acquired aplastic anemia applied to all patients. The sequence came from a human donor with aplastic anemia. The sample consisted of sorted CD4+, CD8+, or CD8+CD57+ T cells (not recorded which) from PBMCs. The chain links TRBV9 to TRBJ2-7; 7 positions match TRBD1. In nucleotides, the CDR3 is TGTGCCAGCAGCGTTCAGCCAGACGGGACAGCTCTTTCCTACGAGCAGTACGTC. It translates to CASSVQPDGTALSYEQYV.